The following is a TCR beta chain sequence with its context. Its specific antigen is unknown. No qualities accompany the bases; no much larger clone lies one base away. Library prep was done by PCR. TCRdb records Illumina HiSeq 2500 as the sequencer. To normalize quantification of the TCRbeta repertoire, the TCR libraries were built with molecular barcoding that relied on unique molecular identifiers. TCRdb reworked the public reads: Q25 trimming with fastp, MiXCR clone assembly, productive beta chains retained. CDR3 protein sequences are deduplicated, and each keeps its most common genes and DNA. This sample gives approximately 420,000 distinct CDR3 sequences in total; roughly 10% of them show up just once. Clones ranked in the top ten supply roughly 5% of the sample. This sample is part of a study of T-cell reconstitution after alpha-beta-depleted transplantation in children (dated by TCRdb to about 2016). About the study as a whole: T-cell immune reconstitution after TCRalphabeta/CD19-depleted allogeneic hematopoietic cell transplantation in children was quantitatively tracked in the study by means of TCR repertoire profiling.

CDR3 length: 14 amino acids, cysteine to phenylalanine. CDR3 DNA only is kept here, 42 bases in frame from base 1. Deletion took 3 bases off V and 7 bases off J, with a span of 13 bases between the germline ends. The chain was built from TRBV12-3 or TRBV12-4 and TRBJ1-5; TRBD1 might be the D gene, on 6 matching bases. The clonotype originates from a human donor who donated a stem cell graft to a child with acute myeloid leukemia. The material was PBMCs from the stem cell graft donor, obtained from the stem cell graft. The nucleotides read TGTGCCAGCAGTTTGGGGGGGGCTCGGCAGCCCCAGCATTTT. Its coded protein is CASSLGGARQPQHF.